This T cell receptor (beta chain) was profiled in a study of blood T cells in healthy people across ages. V dropped 5 bases and J dropped 6 bases, with 14 bases sitting between them. Germline V CDR1 and CDR2: SEHNR, FQNEAQ (reference sequence). CDR3 length equals 13 residues. Primed by a sample-barcoded 5' primer and a J-beta primer mix, a second PCR proceeded for about 7 to 11 cycles. MiXCR was run by TCRdb on the 5' RACE reads, yielding one entry per CDR3 protein. The repertoire includes some 1 million distinct CDR3 sequences, under 55% of them detected once, and 18% sits in the top ten. This chain links TRBV7-9 with TRBJ2-7; the D gene is possibly TRBD2 (6 bases). The source material was blood. The sequence was collected from a woman aged 55-70 years in good health. The CDR3: CASSRDLVSEQYF. In nucleotides, the CDR3 is TGTGCCAGCAGCCGGGACTTGGTCTCCGAGCAGTACTTC.